This T cell receptor (beta chain) stems from a study of radiation and T cells in renal cell carcinoma. Profiled with immunoSEQ multiplex PCR; TCRdb holds only in-frame clones, not every one. The sample lists 150,000 or so clones; less than 90% were seen once. This sample's time point: baseline pretreatment blood. Sample treatment: 15 Gy SBRT to primary tumor, nephrectomy 4 weeks later. V lost 5 bases and J lost 4; bases outside the gene matches: 8. From germline, CDR1 is SGHTA and CDR2 FQGNSA. This CDR3 has 15 amino acids. The sequencing used blood, collected from a patient whose treatment included radiotherapy and nephrectomy. This chain joins TRBV7-2 and TRBJ1-2; TRBD1 matches at 9 bases. This receptor was identified in a woman aged 45-59 years with renal cell carcinoma. For the CDR3, the DNA is TGTGCCAGCAGCAAAGACGGGACAGGGACCTATGGCTACACCTTC. Its protein is CASSKDGTGTYGYTF.